A single sample is the source of the 13 T cell receptor beta chains below, sequenced in a study of T cell repertoires in cytomegalovirus infection. TCRdb fed the reads into MiXCR, producing one record per CDR3 protein. The table records approximately 700,000 distinct CDR3 sequences, less than 40% of them present only once. Input material: PBMCs. All receptors derive from a human donor in good health (CMV status not recorded). Some clones in this sample may be carry-over from other donors' samples.

This clonotype was counted between two and nine times. V is TRBV4-1 and J is TRBJ2-7, with 10 bases aligning to TRBD2. Per germline, CDR1 MGHRA and CDR2 YSYEKL. The CDR3 is 17 residues long. Trimming at V came to 4 bases and at J to 0 bases, leaving 9 bases not matched to a gene. The CDR3 DNA reads as TGCGCCAGCAGCCTCACCAGAAGCGGGGGGGCCTCCTACGAGCAGTACTTC. Its translation: CASSLTRSGGASYEQYF.

The V and J genes are TRBV11-2 and TRBJ2-1, with D maybe TRBD2 (5 bases). CDR3 size: 15 residues. In germline, CDR1 is SGHAT, CDR2 FQNNGV. Trimming left V 9 bases short and J 0 bases short, with 15 bases between. CDR3 nucleotides: TGTGCCAGTGGCACGACAACTAGCTCCTACAATGAGCAGTTCTTC. Translating gives CASGTTTSSYNEQFF.

The chain combines TRBV27 with TRBJ2-5; 10 bases line up with TRBD2. The CDR3 runs to 16 residues. Trimming took 9 bases from V and 1 from J; bases not matched to a gene: 11. Germline CDR1 MNHEY, CDR2 SMNVEV (reference sequence). The CDR3 DNA reads as TGTGCCAGTAGGACTAGCGGCGGACAGGCCCAAGAGACCCAGTACTTC. As protein: CASRTSGGQAQETQYF.

At least ten counts were recorded for this clonotype. This chain links TRBV6-1 with TRBJ2-5, with no clear D. V gave up 6 bases and J gave up 1 base, with 18 bases separating them. The CDR3 extends over 16 amino acids. The germline V gene encodes CDR1 MNHNS and CDR2 SASEGT. CDR3 nucleotide sequence: TGTGCCAGCAGAGCCTCCGGGTTCTCGACCCAAGAGACCCAGTACTTC. Its protein is CASRASGFSTQETQYF.

CDR3 region: CASSTGGARNTEAFF. The CDR3 nucleotides read TGTGCCAGCAGTACAGGGGGCGCAAGGAACACTGAAGCTTTCTTT. The chain recombines TRBV28 with TRBJ1-1; TRBD1 agrees at 9 bases. V shed 5 bases, J shed 1 base, and the junction held 5 bases outside the gene matches. The CDR3 spans 15 residues. The germline CDR1 and CDR2 sequences are MDHEN and SYDVKM.

This clonotype was observed a few times. The chain links TRBV7-2 to TRBJ2-1; 13 positions match TRBD2. This CDR3 is 20 amino acids long. V shed 2 bases, J shed 0 bases, and the junction held 10 bases outside the gene matches. Per germline, CDR1 SGHTA and CDR2 FQGNSA. As DNA, the CDR3 is TGTGCCAGCAGCTTAAGAGGACTAGCGGGAGAGTTTAGCTCCTACAATGAGCAGTTCTTC. It codes for CASSLRGLAGEFSSYNEQFF.

V usage is TRBV7-2 and J usage is TRBJ2-3; possibly TRBD2 for D (5 bases). The germline V gene has CDR1 SGHTA and CDR2 FQGNSA. The CDR3 covers 16 residues. V lost 5 bases and J 14 bases, leaving 29 bases between the germline ends. The CDR3 region has the DNA TGTGCCAGCAGCCCGCGACTAACCCCTAGAACCGATACTCCGTATTTT. Protein sequence: CASSPRLTPRTDTPYF.

For this clonotype: A much larger clone differs from this one at a single base, so this may be a read error. V is TRBV28 and J is TRBJ2-7, with D hard to call. The CDR3 sequence is 14 residues long. Germline CDR1 reads MDHEN; CDR2 reads SYDVKM. The DNA for the CDR3 is TGTCCCAGCAGTTTTATAGAGAGCTCCTACGAGCAGTACTTC. Protein sequence: CPSSFIESSYEQYF.

Ten or more counts support this clonotype. The genes are TRBV7-9 and TRBJ1-2; D is perhaps TRBD1 (5 bases). Trimming left V 5 bases short and J 5 bases short, with 12 bases between. This CDR3 has 13 amino acids. CDR1 and CDR2 (germline): SEHNR, FQNEAQ (reference sequence). The CDR3 coding sequence is TGTGCCAGCAGCATAGGGACGGGTTATGGCTACACCTTC. It specifies CASSIGTGYGYTF.

The rearrangement links TRBV6-1 to TRBJ2-7; D perhaps matches TRBD1 (9 bases). This CDR3 is 16 amino acids long. Germline CDR1 MNHNS, CDR2 SASEGT. V shed 7 bases and J shed 4 bases, with 23 bases lying between them. The DNA of the CDR3 is TGTGCCAGCATCGACCGGGGGGGGACAGGGAATTACGAGCAGTACTTC. Amino acid sequence: CASIDRGGTGNYEQYF.

This clonotype was found a few times. CDR3 in DNA: TGTGCCACCAGTGCCTATCACAGGGAGAGCTCCTACAATGAGCAGTTCTTC. It is translated as CATSAYHRESSYNEQFF. This rearrangement joins TRBV24-1 to TRBJ2-1; a weak D match, TRBD1 (6 bases). CDR3 length equals 17 residues. Germline V gives CDR1 KGHDR, CDR2 SFDVKD. Trimming removed 5 bases from V and 0 bases from J, with 16 bases in between.

This clonotype appeared many times. The junction and the germline gene differ at one end; a read error may be behind it. The DNA for the CDR3 is TGTGCCAGCAACCCCCTTAGCATAGATACGCAGTATTTT. Its translation is CASNPLSIDTQYF. The chain recombines TRBV7-2 with TRBJ2-3, with unresolved D. This CDR3 is built from 13 residues. Germline lookup yields CDR1 SGHTA and CDR2 FQGNSA.

The chain links TRBV18 to TRBJ2-7; TRBD1 matches 11 bases. CDR3 length equals 15 residues. V shed 4 bases, J shed 6 bases, and the junction held 8 bases outside the gene matches. Germline V lookup: CDR1 KGHSH, CDR2 LQKENI. For the CDR3, the DNA is TGTGCCAGCTCACTTACTCTGGACAGGGGGCTCGAGCAGTACTTC. Translation: CASSLTLDRGLEQYF. Full variable domain (rest looked up from reference TRBV18 and TRBJ2-7): NAGVMQNPRHLVRRRGQEARLRCSPMKGHSHVYWYRQLPEEGLKFMVYLQKENIIDESGMPKERFSAEFPKEGPSILRIQQVVRGDSAAYFCASSLTLDRGLEQYFGPGTRLTVT.